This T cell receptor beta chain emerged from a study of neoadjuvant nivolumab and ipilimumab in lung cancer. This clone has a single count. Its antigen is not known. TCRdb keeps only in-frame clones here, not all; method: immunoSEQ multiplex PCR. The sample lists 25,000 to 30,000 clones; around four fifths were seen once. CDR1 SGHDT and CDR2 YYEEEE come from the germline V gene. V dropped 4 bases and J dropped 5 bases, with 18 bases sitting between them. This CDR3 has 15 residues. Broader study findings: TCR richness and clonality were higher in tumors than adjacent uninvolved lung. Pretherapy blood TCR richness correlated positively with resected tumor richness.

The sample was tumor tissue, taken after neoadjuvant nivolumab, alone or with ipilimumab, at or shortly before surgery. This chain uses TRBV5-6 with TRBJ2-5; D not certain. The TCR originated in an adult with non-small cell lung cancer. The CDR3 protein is CASSNPFGLGETQYF. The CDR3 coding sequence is TGTGCCAGCAGCAACCCCTTCGGGCTCGGGGAGACCCAGTACTTC.